The rows below give T cell receptor beta chains drawn from one sample of a study of T cell changes during pregnancy in multiple sclerosis. TCRdb's table, derived via immunoSEQ multiplex PCR, lists solely in-frame clones and lacks some. The repertoire consists of about 98,000 clones, with under 95% occurring once and the leading ten covering roughly 2.3%. The sequencing used peripheral blood, collected after pregnancy. The receptors come from a female donor in good health, enrolled as a control in a pregnancy study. CDR3s include the opening cysteine and the closing phenylalanine or tryptophan. D genes are given only for firm matches. The size of a clone is reported for some rows only, either as once, few or many, or as a class for expanded clones.

J gene,clone size,D gene,V gene,CDR3 DNA,CDR3 protein
TRBJ1-2,.,.,TRBV11-2,TGTGCCAGCAGCTTCAGGGGTAGGGGCTACACCTTC,CASSFRGRGYTF
TRBJ1-4,.,.,TRBV5-1,TGCGCCAGCAGCTTGGCTTCCAGTGAAAAACTGTTTTTT,CASSLASSEKLFF
TRBJ1-1,once,.,TRBV29-1,TGCAGCGCTGGTGGTCCCGGAGGCACTGAAGCTTTCTTT,CSAGGPGGTEAFF
TRBJ1-3,.,.,TRBV4-1,TGCGCCACCACTACAGGGACTGGAAACACCATATATTTT,CATTTGTGNTIYF
TRBJ2-7,.,.,TRBV7-9,TGTGCCAGCAGTCACTCCTACGAGCAGTACTTC,CASSHSYEQYF
TRBJ2-3,.,TRBD1,TRBV27,TGTGCCAGCAGTTCCGGGACAGCAGTCCCCAAAAGCACAGATACGCAGTATTTT,CASSSGTAVPKSTDTQYF
TRBJ1-2,.,TRBD1,TRBV9,TGTGCCAGCAGCGCACGTCAGACAGGGGAGACCTATGGCTACACCTTC,CASSARQTGETYGYTF
TRBJ2-3,.,.,TRBV7-3,TGTGCCAGCAGCCTCGAAAGACGGGACTCTAGCACAGATACGCAGTATTTT,CASSLERRDSSTDTQYF
TRBJ2-7,.,TRBD1,TRBV19,TGTGCCAGTAGTAAAAGACAGGGGTTTGGAGTCGAGCAGTACTTC,CASSKRQGFGVEQYF
TRBJ2-3,.,TRBD2,TRBV27,TGTGCCAGCAGTTCGACTAGCGGGATGGCAGATACGCAGTATTTT,CASSSTSGMADTQYF
TRBJ2-7,.,TRBD2,TRBV5-6,TGTGCCAGCAGCTTCCGACTAGCGCGTTTCTCGGGGGTCTACGAGCAGTACTTC,CASSFRLARFSGVYEQYF
TRBJ1-1,.,.,TRBV18,TGTGCCAGCTCACCCCGAACAGCCTTGAACACTGAAGCTTTCTTT,CASSPRTALNTEAFF
TRBJ2-7,.,.,TRBV2,TGTGCCAGCAGTGGGCAGTCCTACGAGCAGTACTTC,CASSGQSYEQYF
TRBJ1-1,.,TRBD1,TRBV30,TGTGCCTGGAGTGTCCAGGACAGGGATGCTTTCTTT,CAWSVQDRDAFF
TRBJ2-3,.,TRBD2,TRBV7-2,TGTGCCAGCAGCGTCGGACTAGCGATGAGCACAGATACGCAGTATTTT,CASSVGLAMSTDTQYF
TRBJ1-6,.,TRBD1,TRBV5-4,TGTGCCAGCAGCTTGGCCGGGACAGATAATTCACCCCTCCACTTT,CASSLAGTDNSPLHF
TRBJ1-2,.,.,TRBV9,TGTGCCAGCAGCGTAATGGAGGGCTATGGCTACACCTTC,CASSVMEGYGYTF
TRBJ1-3,.,.,TRBV18,TGTGCCAGCTCTCGAACAGGCGACTCTGGAAACACCATATATTTT,CASSRTGDSGNTIYF
TRBJ2-7,.,.,TRBV4-1,TGCGCCAGCAGCCCAAACGGACAGTACTACGAGCAGTACTTC,CASSPNGQYYEQYF
TRBJ1-2,.,TRBD1,TRBV7-9,TGTGCCAGCCGGGCGACAGGGGAAGCTGGCTACACCTTC,CASRATGEAGYTF
TRBJ1-4,.,TRBD1,TRBV5-4,TGTGCCAGCAGCCGGGAAATTCGGACAGGAAATAATGAAAAACTGTTTTTT,CASSREIRTGNNEKLFF
TRBJ2-1,once,TRBD2,TRBV2,TGTGCCACAGAGACTAGCGGGAGTAATGAGCAGTTCTTC,CATETSGSNEQFF
TRBJ2-5,.,TRBD2,TRBV7-2,TGTGCCAGCAGCTTGGGACTAACTTACCAAGAGACCCAGTACTTC,CASSLGLTYQETQYF
TRBJ2-7,.,TRBD1,TRBV25-1,TGTGCCAGCAGTGGGACAGGCGCCGAGCAGTACTTC,CASSGTGAEQYF
TRBJ2-2,.,TRBD1,TRBV7-2,TGTGCCAGCAGCTTAGGGACAGGACTCTTACGGGGAGCTGTTTTT,CASSLGTGLLRGAVF
TRBJ1-2,.,.,TRBV6-6,TGTGCCAGCAGTTATGGTGGCGCTGAGGACTATGGCTACACCTTC,CASSYGGAEDYGYTF
TRBJ1-2,.,TRBD1,TRBV5-4,TGTGCCAGCAGCGGACCGGGACAGGGGAACTATGGCTACACCTTC,CASSGPGQGNYGYTF
TRBJ1-1,.,.,TRBV27,TGTGCCAGCAGTATCACACCGAACACTGAAGCTTTCTTT,CASSITPNTEAFF
TRBJ2-1,.,TRBD2,TRBV5-1,TGCGCCAGCAGCACGGGACTAGCCTCCTACAATGAGCAGTTCTTC,CASSTGLASYNEQFF
TRBJ2-1,.,TRBD2,TRBV2,TGTGCCAGCAGTGAAAGACTAGCGTCGATATACAATGAGCAGTTCTTC,CASSERLASIYNEQFF
TRBJ2-7,.,TRBD2,TRBV5-1,TGCGCCAGCAGCCCGGGACTAGCGGCCGCACCCTCCTACGAGCAGTACTTC,CASSPGLAAAPSYEQYF
TRBJ2-7,.,.,TRBV6-1,TGTGCCAGCAGCCAGGGTAGGTCCTACGAGCAGTACTTC,CASSQGRSYEQYF
TRBJ1-3,.,.,TRBV5-5,TGTGCCAGCAGCTTCAGGACTTTCGGAAACACCATATATTTT,CASSFRTFGNTIYF
TRBJ1-1,.,TRBD1,TRBV6-6,TGTGCCAGCAGTCCAAGGACAGGGGGCACTGAAGCTTTCTTT,CASSPRTGGTEAFF
TRBJ2-4,.,.,TRBV19,TGTGCCAGTAGTGTGGGGCTAGCCAAAAACATTCAGTACTTC,CASSVGLAKNIQYF
TRBJ2-5,.,.,TRBV15,TGTGCCACCAGCAGAGTAGGAATCACGGGGACCCAGTACTTC,CATSRVGITGTQYF
TRBJ2-2,.,.,TRBV5-8,TGTGCCAGCAGTCCCGGGAAAACGGACACCGGGGAGCTGTTTTTT,CASSPGKTDTGELFF
TRBJ1-2,.,TRBD1,TRBV4-1,TGCGCCAGCAGCCAAGGACAGGGGCTAAAAGGCTACACCTTC,CASSQGQGLKGYTF
TRBJ2-1,.,TRBD2,TRBV7-9,TGTGCCAGCAGCTTAGTAGCGGGCGCCTACAATGAGCAGTTCTTC,CASSLVAGAYNEQFF
TRBJ2-5,.,TRBD1,TRBV28,TGTGCCAGCAGTTTCCGGTTGGACAGGGCCGACCAAGAGACCCAGTACTTC,CASSFRLDRADQETQYF
TRBJ2-1,.,.,TRBV9,TGTGCCAGCAGCGTAGCTGGGGTCGGGACAAACAATGAGCAGTTCTTC,CASSVAGVGTNNEQFF
TRBJ1-2,.,TRBD1,TRBV2,TGTGCCAGCTTTTGGACAGGAGGCTATGGCTACACCTTC,CASFWTGGYGYTF
TRBJ2-2,once,.,TRBV5-4,TGTGCCAGCAGCTTCGGCACCGGGGAGCTGTTTTTT,CASSFGTGELFF
TRBJ1-2,.,.,TRBV12-5,TGTGCTAGTGGGCTCGGGGTACGCTATGGCTACACCTTC,CASGLGVRYGYTF
TRBJ1-1,.,.,TRBV19,TGTGCCAGTAGTATTACCCCGACTATGAACACTGAAGCTTTCTTT,CASSITPTMNTEAFF
TRBJ2-7,.,TRBD2,TRBV4-2,TGTGCCAGCAGCCAAGTCTCGAGCGGGGGGTACAACGAGCAGTACTTC,CASSQVSSGGYNEQYF
TRBJ2-7,once,TRBD1,TRBV10-3,TGTGCCATCACCGGGACAGTTAGCTCCTACGAGCAGTACTTC,CAITGTVSSYEQYF
TRBJ1-5,.,.,TRBV6-1,TGTGCCAGCAGTGAAGGTGGGGAGATCGGGCCCCAGCATTTT,CASSEGGEIGPQHF
TRBJ2-7,.,TRBD2,TRBV5-1,TGCGCCAGCATTGCTCGGCGGGAGGCAACGGGGGAGCAGTACTTC,CASIARREATGEQYF
TRBJ2-4,.,.,TRBV27,TGTGCCAGCAGGAGAAACAGGGACATTCAGTACTTC,CASRRNRDIQYF
TRBJ1-1,.,.,TRBV2,TGTGCCAGCAGTGAAGGGTATAGACTCACTGAAGCTTTCTTT,CASSEGYRLTEAFF
TRBJ1-3,.,TRBD1,TRBV19,TGTGCCAGTAGAGCCGGGACAGCTGGAAACACCATATATTTT,CASRAGTAGNTIYF
TRBJ1-1,.,.,TRBV6-1,TGTGCCAGCAGTGTCCGTCGGGGAGCGAACACTGAAGCTTTCTTT,CASSVRRGANTEAFF
TRBJ2-7,.,TRBD1,TRBV11-2,TGTGCCAGCAGCTACGGGACAGGGGGCTTTTACGAGCAGTACTTC,CASSYGTGGFYEQYF
TRBJ1-2,.,.,TRBV7-3,TGTGCCAGCAGCTTACAGGGGACGAGCTATGGCTACACCTTC,CASSLQGTSYGYTF
TRBJ2-3,.,TRBD1,TRBV6-5,TGTGCCAGCAGACACAGGGGGAGCCCCACAGATACGCAGTATTTT,CASRHRGSPTDTQYF
TRBJ2-7,.,TRBD1,TRBV29-1,TGCAGCGTTCAGGGGGTAAACGAGCAGTACTTC,CSVQGVNEQYF
TRBJ1-2,.,.,TRBV5-1,TGCGCCAGCAGCCCCGGGACACCGGCTAACTATGGCTACACCTTC,CASSPGTPANYGYTF
TRBJ2-7,.,TRBD2,TRBV5-4,TGTGCCAGCAGCCAAGAGACTAGCGGGGAATCCTACGAGCAGTACTTC,CASSQETSGESYEQYF
TRBJ2-1,.,.,TRBV7-9,TGTGCCAGCAGCTTAGCTGGCGGTCCCTACAATGAGCAGTTCTTC,CASSLAGGPYNEQFF